The 22 T cell receptor beta chains below were found in one sample sequenced in a study of shared clonotypes between healthy human individuals. Sequencing was performed with immunoSEQ multiplex PCR; in TCRdb, only in-frame clones are kept and a portion is missing. The table has 1 million to 1.3 million clones, approximately 80% seen once. The specimen was memory CD4+ T cells from PBMCs. Subset defined: CD45RA-negative fraction. The receptors originated from a man younger than 35 in good health. Some clones in this sample may be carry-over from other donors' samples.

The chain recombines TRBV30 with TRBJ1-2; D gene unclear. Germline CDR1 is GTSNPN and CDR2 is SVGIG (reference sequence). With 0 bases removed from V and 7 bases from J, the gap between germline ends came to 12 bases. This CDR3 spans 13 amino acids. CDR3 in amino acids: CAWSVPRSGGYTF. DNA of the CDR3: TGTGCCTGGAGTGTCCCGAGGAGCGGTGGCTACACCTTC.

The rearrangement uses TRBV5-1 and TRBJ2-7; TRBD2 matches 11 bases. Germline lookup yields CDR1 SGHRS and CDR2 YFSETQ. The J segment lost 4 bases and the V segment lost 8 bases, leaving 11 bases of the junction unmatched. There are 15 residues in the CDR3. The CDR3 spells CASTVAGGPGYEQYF. The CDR3 DNA follows: TGCGCCAGTACTGTAGCGGGAGGGCCGGGTTACGAGCAGTACTTC.

V is TRBV18 and J is TRBJ1-5; 11 nucleotides agree with TRBD1. From germline, CDR1 is KGHSH and CDR2 LQKENI. V lost 4 bases and J lost 6; bases outside the gene matches: 5. The CDR3 is 15 residues long. CDR3 coding DNA: TGTGCCAGCTCACGGGGACAGGGGGTGGGTCAGCCCCAGCATTTT. Protein sequence: CASSRGQGVGQPQHF.

In its sample, this clone was seen a few times. The genes are TRBV5-6 and TRBJ2-3; D remains ambiguous. The V end was cut by 2 bases, the J end by 2 bases, with 12 bases between. The CDR3 spans 15 residues. Per the germline V gene, CDR1 is SGHDT and CDR2 is YYEEEE. The CDR3 spells CASSFDQGSTDTQYF. The DNA of the CDR3 is TGTGCCAGCAGCTTCGACCAAGGGTCCACAGATACGCAGTATTTT.

The J gene is TRBJ1-6, the V gene TRBV2; D call uncertain. Germline assignment: CDR1 SNHLY and CDR2 FYNNEI. The CDR3 sequence is 14 residues long. Trimming removed 4 bases from V and 9 bases from J, with 13 bases in between. The CDR3 here is CASSAVLGGSPLHF. The CDR3, as DNA: TGTGCCAGCAGTGCGGTCCTGGGAGGTTCACCCCTCCACTTT.

This chain joins TRBV5-1 and TRBJ1-5; D remains unclear. The CDR3 length is 17 residues. CDR1 and CDR2 (germline): SGHRS, YFSETQ. With 4 bases removed from V and 4 bases from J, the gap between germline ends came to 21 bases. The CDR3 DNA reads as TGCGCCAGCAGCCCGGGAAGTGGCATCGACGCGAATCAGCCCCAGCATTTT. Its translation: CASSPGSGIDANQPQHF. The variable domain in full, completed from reference TRBV5-1 and TRBJ1-5, reads KAGVTQTPRYLIKTRGQQVTLSCSPISGHRSVSWYQQTPGQGLQFLFEYFSETQRNKGNFPGRFSGRQFSNSRSEMNVSTLELGDSALYLCASSPGSGIDANQPQHFGDGTRLSIL.

This clone was seen only once. V and J are TRBV2 and TRBJ1-2; unclear D gene. Germline CDR1 SNHLY, CDR2 FYNNEI. Trimming removed 7 bases from V and 4 bases from J, with 13 bases in between. The CDR3 totals 13 residues. CDR3 region: CASTLQPSYGYTF. CDR3 nucleotide sequence: TGTGCCAGCACCTTGCAGCCTTCCTATGGCTACACCTTC.

To note about this clone: The same CDR3 arises from other DNA sequences in this sample as well. The rearrangement uses TRBV4-1 and TRBJ2-7; 9 bases are a match to TRBD1. From germline, CDR1 is MGHRA and CDR2 YSYEKL. There are 15 residues in the CDR3. Germline trimming cut 3 bases from V and 3 bases from J; bases unmatched to any gene: 6. CDR3 in amino acids: CASSQIPGQGYEQYF. In DNA form, the CDR3 reads TGCGCCAGCAGCCAGATTCCGGGACAGGGCTACGAGCAGTACTTC.

The chain employs TRBV5-1 and TRBJ2-7, with D possibly TRBD2 on 5 matching bases. Trimming left V 4 bases short and J 2 bases short, with 16 bases between. CDR3 length: 15 amino acids. The germline V gene has CDR1 SGHRS and CDR2 YFSETQ. The CDR3 protein is CASSPAGSGTYEQYF. The CDR3 DNA follows: TGCGCCAGCAGCCCCGCGGGCTCGGGGACCTACGAGCAGTACTTC.

The chain links TRBV7-3 to TRBJ1-2; D remains unclear. Germline loops: CDR1 SGHTA, CDR2 FQGTGA. This CDR3 has 14 amino acids. V was cut by 0 bases and J by 5 bases, with 10 bases left in between. CDR3 bases: TGTGCCAGCAGCTTAACCCCGGAGGGATATGGCTACACCTTC. This translates into CASSLTPEGYGYTF.

This clone has only one observation. One end of the junction varies from germline; a read error may be responsible. V usage is TRBV5-6 and J usage is TRBJ2-3; 7 bases are a match to TRBD1. CDR1 is SGHDT, CDR2 YYEEEE, per germline. The CDR3 consists of 13 residues. The CDR3 DNA reads as TGTGCCAGCAGCCCTCGGGACAGAGATACGCGGTATTTT. It specifies CASSPRDRDTRYF. The full variable domain, its missing parts supplied by reference TRBV5-6 and TRBJ2-3, is DAGVTQSPTHLIKTRGQQVTLRCSPKSGHDTVSWYQQALGQGPQFIFQYYEEEERQRGNFPDRFSGHQFPNYSSELNVNALLLGDSALYLCASSPRDRDTRYFGPGTRLTVL.

The V and J genes are TRBV6-5 and TRBJ2-5; 11 nucleotides match TRBD2. The CDR3 sequence is 16 residues long. In germline, CDR1 is MNHEY, CDR2 SVGAGI. V dropped 2 bases and J dropped 5; count of bases not matched to a gene: 7. CDR3 coding DNA: TGTGCCAGCAGTTACACATTAGCGGGAGGGGGGGAGACCCAGTACTTC. As protein: CASSYTLAGGGETQYF.

V gene TRBV5-1 combines with J gene TRBJ1-2; unclear D gene. In germline, CDR1 is SGHRS, CDR2 YFSETQ. This CDR3 region has 14 residues. Trimming left V 0 bases short and J 4 bases short, with 10 bases between. The CDR3: CASSLVQAGYGYTF. The CDR3 DNA follows: TGCGCCAGCAGCTTGGTACAAGCCGGCTATGGCTACACCTTC.

This clone was counted ten times or more. Different DNA sequences within this sample yield the same CDR3. V and J are TRBV5-1 and TRBJ1-4; 9 bases line up with TRBD1. J gave up 2 bases and V 3 bases, and 8 bases lay outside the gene matches. Germline V gives CDR1 SGHRS, CDR2 YFSETQ. The CDR3 runs 17 residues. CDR3 DNA sequence: TGCGCCAGCAGCTCGGACAGGGGAGTCAGCACTAATGAAAAACTGTTTTTT. This codes for CASSSDRGVSTNEKLFF. Full variable domain (outside the CDR3, taken from reference TRBV5-1 and TRBJ1-4): KAGVTQTPRYLIKTRGQQVTLSCSPISGHRSVSWYQQTPGQGLQFLFEYFSETQRNKGNFPGRFSGRQFSNSRSEMNVSTLELGDSALYLCASSSDRGVSTNEKLFFGSGTQLSVL.

This clone was counted once. The V and J genes are TRBV10-1 and TRBJ2-4; tentative D call: TRBD2 (5 bases). Trimming removed 7 bases at V and 0 bases at J, with 19 bases between. The CDR3 is 17 residues long. Germline values: CDR1 WNHNN, CDR2 SYGVQD (reference sequence). The chain's CDR3 is CASTPGLRVLAKNIQYF. The CDR3 DNA sequence: TGCGCCAGCACCCCGGGGTTGAGGGTGCTAGCCAAAAACATTCAGTACTTC.

The DNA of the CDR3 is TGTGCCAGCAGCTTTAGGGGATCGTCCTCTGGAAACACCATATATTTT. Protein sequence: CASSFRGSSSGNTIYF. The chain carries TRBV13 and TRBJ1-3; TRBD1 might be the D (5 bases). Germline CDR1 and CDR2: PRHDT and FYEKMQ (reference sequence). Trimming took 3 bases from V and 0 from J, leaving 12 bases between them. The CDR3 is 16 amino acids.

Turning to this clone: The limits of the CDR3 on the DNA are not certain, so only TCRdb's listed CDR3 is given. The V and J genes are TRBV5-6 and TRBJ1-1. Germline V gene lookup returns CDR1 SGHDT and CDR2 YYEEEE. The CDR3 sequence runs 15 residues, both termini included. The CDR3 spells CASSLRARLNTEAFF.

The J gene is TRBJ2-5, the V gene TRBV7-3; D is unclear. V was pared by 5 bases and J by 2 bases, with 15 bases between. CDR3 length: 15 residues. Germline V gene sequence: CDR1 SGHTA, CDR2 FQGTGA. CDR3 residues: CASSAFYGRQETQYF. In DNA, the CDR3 is TGTGCCAGCAGCGCCTTTTATGGGCGGCAAGAGACCCAGTACTTC.

With respect to this clone: It differs at one base from a far larger clone, so likely a read error. The chain employs TRBV18 and TRBJ2-1; D remains ambiguous. Looked up from germline, CDR1 is KGHSH and CDR2 is LQKENI. The CDR3 is made up of 14 amino acids. CDR3 amino acids: CASPPHGGLNEQFF. In nucleotides, the CDR3 is TGTGCCAGCCCACCCCATGGTGGGTTGAATGAGCAGTTCTTC.

As for this clone: The identical CDR3 is also encoded by other nucleotide sequences in the sample. The chain joins TRBV4-1 to TRBJ2-7; 9 bases line up with TRBD1. The CDR3 is made up of 15 amino acids. V gave up 3 bases and J gave up 3 bases; unmatched junction bases: 6. Per the germline V gene, CDR1 is MGHRA and CDR2 is YSYEKL. The CDR3 coding sequence is TGCGCCAGCAGCCAGCCGGGACAGGGAATCTACGAGCAGTACTTC. This codes for CASSQPGQGIYEQYF.

This clone was recorded only once. This rearrangement joins TRBV28 to TRBJ1-2; D is uncertain. Trimming shortened V by 7 bases and J by 2 bases, and 20 bases separated the two germline ends. In germline, CDR1 is MDHEN, CDR2 SYDVKM. The CDR3 extends over 16 amino acids. The CDR3 DNA follows: TGTGCCAGCAAACCCCCCGGGCCTTCTCCCAACTATGGCTACACCTTC. This encodes CASKPPGPSPNYGYTF.

The CDR3 protein is CASSFPGANVLTF. In DNA, the CDR3 is TGTGCCAGCAGCTTTCCGGGGGCCAACGTCCTGACTTTC. This chain links TRBV7-2 with TRBJ2-6, with unresolved D. CDR3 length: 13 residues. V lost 3 bases and J 4 bases, leaving 4 bases between the germline ends. Germline values: CDR1 SGHTA, CDR2 FQGNSA.